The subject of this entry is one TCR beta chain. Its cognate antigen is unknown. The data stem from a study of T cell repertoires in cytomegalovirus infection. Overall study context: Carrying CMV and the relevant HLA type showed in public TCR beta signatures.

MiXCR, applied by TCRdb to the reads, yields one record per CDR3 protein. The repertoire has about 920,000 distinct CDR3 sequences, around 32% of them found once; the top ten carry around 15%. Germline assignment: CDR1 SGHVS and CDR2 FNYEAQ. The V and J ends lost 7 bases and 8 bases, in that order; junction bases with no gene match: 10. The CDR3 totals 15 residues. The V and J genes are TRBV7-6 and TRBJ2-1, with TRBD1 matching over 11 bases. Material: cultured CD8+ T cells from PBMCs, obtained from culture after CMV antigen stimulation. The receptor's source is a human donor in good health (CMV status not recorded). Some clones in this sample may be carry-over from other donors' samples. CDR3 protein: CASNNRDRGMDEQFF. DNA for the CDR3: TGTGCCAGCAACAACCGGGACAGGGGGATGGATGAGCAGTTCTTC. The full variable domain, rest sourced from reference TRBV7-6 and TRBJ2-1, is GAGVSQSPRYKVTKRGQDVALRCDPISGHVSLYWYRQALGQGPEFLTYFNYEAQQDKSGLPNDRFSAERPEGSISTLTIQRTEQRDSAMYRCASNNRDRGMDEQFFGPGTRLTVL.